The next 30 T cell receptor beta chains were all read from a single sample in a study of OX40 agonist ivuxolimab in advanced cancers. Clones were sequenced by immunoSEQ multiplex PCR, and TCRdb holds only the in-frame ones, with some missing. This sample carries 20,000 to 30,000 clones, more than 70% of them seen once, and the ten largest clones take around 32%. Sequencing used CD4+ or CD8+ T cells sorted from blood, obtained in a trial of the OX40 agonist ivuxolimab. Receptors originate from an adult with an advanced solid tumor such as melanoma, head and neck, liver or kidney cancer.

This rearrangement joins TRBV5-5 to TRBJ2-2; 10 bases match TRBD1. The V gene end was trimmed by 2 bases and the J gene end by 7 bases; junction bases not matched to a gene: 2. The CDR3 length is 14 residues. The germline V gene has CDR1 SGHKS and CDR2 YYEKEE (reference sequence). The CDR3 loop reads CASSFGTGVGELFF. The DNA for the CDR3 is TGTGCCAGCAGCTTCGGGACAGGGGTCGGGGAGCTGTTTTTT. Combining the CDR3 with reference TRBV5-5 and TRBJ2-2 gives the whole variable domain DAGVTQSPTHLIKTRGQQVTLRCSPISGHKSVSWYQQVLGQGPQFIFQYYEKEERGRGNFPDRFSARQFPNYSSELNVNALLLGDSALYLCASSFGTGVGELFFGEGSRLTVL.

In this sample, this clone turned up a few times. The rearrangement joins TRBV7-9 to TRBJ2-6; TRBD1 is a possible D gene (5 bases). The CDR3 length is 19 residues. The V and J ends lost 5 bases and 0 bases respectively, with 20 bases between them. Germline values: CDR1 SEHNR, CDR2 FQNEAQ (reference sequence). The CDR3, as DNA: TGTGCCAGCAGCCCCGGATGGGCGGACACCCACTCTGGGGCCAACGTCCTGACTTTC. Its translation is CASSPGWADTHSGANVLTF. Using reference TRBV7-9 and TRBJ2-6 for the parts outside the CDR3, the full variable domain is DTGVSQNPRHKITKRGQNVTFRCDPISEHNRLYWYRQTLGQGPEFLTYFQNEAQLEKSRLLSDRFSAERPKGSFSTLEIQRTEQGDSAMYLCASSPGWADTHSGANVLTFGAGSRLTVL.

The chain recombines TRBV7-3 with TRBJ2-1; D is undetermined. The CDR3 length is 13 residues. The V end lost 2 bases, the J end lost 3 bases, and 5 bases lay between the germline ends. The germline gives CDR1 SGHTA, CDR2 FQGTGA. CDR3 nucleotides: TGTGCCAGCAGCTTAGACGACTACAATGAGCAGTTCTTC. This translates into CASSLDDYNEQFF.

This clone has more than one count but fewer than ten. The chain recombines TRBV4-1 with TRBJ2-7; either TRBD1 or TRBD2 may supply D (5 bases each). This CDR3 region has 12 residues. Germline V CDR1 and CDR2: MGHRA, YSYEKL. V lost 7 bases to trimming and J lost 0 bases, with 7 bases between them. The CDR3 region is CASKGSSYEQYF. In DNA, the CDR3 is TGCGCCAGCAAGGGGAGCTCCTACGAGCAGTACTTC.

This chain links TRBV5-6 with TRBJ2-7; D is unresolved. The CDR3 runs 11 residues. In germline, CDR1 is SGHDT, CDR2 YYEEEE. V lost 1 base, J lost 5 bases, and 4 bases lay in between. CDR3 coding DNA: TGTGCCAGCAGCTTGATGAACGAGCAGTACTTC. Protein sequence: CASSLMNEQYF.

This chain links TRBV6-5 with TRBJ2-1; a possible D gene is TRBD2 (6 bases). V was trimmed by 7 bases and J by 2 bases, leaving 12 bases between them. Germline assignment: CDR1 MNHEY and CDR2 SVGAGI. The CDR3 runs 14 residues. The CDR3 DNA reads as TGTGCCAGCATGACTAGTGGGCCCTACAATGAGCAGTTCTTC. It encodes CASMTSGPYNEQFF.

The rearrangement uses TRBV9 and TRBJ1-6, with TRBD1 matching 7 bases. This CDR3 has 14 amino acids. V lost 3 bases and J lost 6; bases outside the gene matches: 3. In germline, CDR1 is SGDLS, CDR2 YYNGEE. Here the CDR3 DNA reads TGTGCCAGCAGCGGATGGGACAGTAATTCACCCCTCCACTTT. Its translation: CASSGWDSNSPLHF. The whole variable domain, filled in from reference TRBV9 and TRBJ1-6, reads DSGVTQTPKHLITATGQRVTLRCSPRSGDLSVYWYQQSLDQGLQFLIQYYNGEERAKGNILERFSAQQFPDLHSELNLSSLELGDSALYFCASSGWDSNSPLHFGNGTRLTVT.

As to this clone: Being one base from a much bigger clone, this may be a read error. The rearrangement joins TRBV9 to TRBJ2-2, with D perhaps matching TRBD2 (7 bases). The CDR3 runs 16 residues. Germline CDR1 and CDR2: SGDLS and YYNGEE. The CDR3 region is CARSVGGEGITGELFF. CDR3 DNA sequence: TGTGCCCGCAGCGTAGGGGGGGAAGGGATCACCGGGGAGCTGTTTTTT.

This clone was seen just once. The chain carries TRBV29-1 and TRBJ2-1; unclear D gene. CDR1 and CDR2 from the germline V gene are SQVTM and ANQGSEA. The CDR3 consists of 11 residues. Deletions cut 7 bases from V and 6 bases from J, with 10 bases between. DNA for the CDR3: TGCAGCGCCGACGATCTCAATGAGCAGTTCTTC. Translated: CSADDLNEQFF.

The chain has TRBV7-9 and TRBJ2-5; TRBD1 is a possible D gene (5 bases). CDR3 length: 17 amino acids. Germline V gene data show CDR1 as SEHNR and CDR2 as FQNEAQ (reference sequence). Trimming removed 5 bases from V and 0 bases from J, with 19 bases in between. CDR3 nucleotides: TGTGCCAGCAGCGCCAACAGGAATGGTCTGAACCAAGAGACCCAGTACTTC. It translates to CASSANRNGLNQETQYF.

This chain links TRBV7-9 with TRBJ2-7; 7 bases match TRBD1. Looked up from germline, CDR1 is SEHNR and CDR2 is FQNEAQ (reference sequence). Unmatched junction bases numbered 10, after V lost 7 bases and J lost 1 base. The CDR3 runs to 15 residues. CDR3 residues: CASKQGWDRSYEQYF. In DNA, the CDR3 is TGTGCCAGCAAACAGGGCTGGGACAGATCCTACGAGCAGTACTTC.

This clone was observed a single time. The rearrangement joins TRBV7-2 to TRBJ1-3; D gene unclear. V was cut by 6 bases and J by 6 bases, with 9 bases left in between. The length of the CDR3 is 12 residues. CDR1 and CDR2 (germline): SGHTA, FQGNSA. DNA for the CDR3: TGTGCCAGCAGTTCCCTGGAAAACACCATATATTTT. Amino acids: CASSSLENTIYF.

The V and J genes are TRBV9 and TRBJ1-1; tentative D call: TRBD1 (6 bases). There are 14 residues in the CDR3. V was clipped by 0 bases and J by 5 bases, with 11 bases between them. Germline CDR1 reads SGDLS; CDR2 reads YYNGEE. The chain's CDR3 is CASSVGGLETEAFF. CDR3 in DNA: TGTGCCAGCAGCGTAGGGGGGCTCGAGACTGAAGCTTTCTTT.

The chain combines TRBV10-3 with TRBJ2-7; D is uncertain. The CDR3 spans 14 residues. Deletions cut 1 base from V and 0 bases from J, with 7 bases between. Germline loops: CDR1 ENHRY, CDR2 SYGVKD. The DNA of the CDR3 is TGTGCCATCAGTGAGTACGTCGACTCCTACGAGCAGTACTTC. Translated: CAISEYVDSYEQYF.

The V and J genes are TRBV6-1 and TRBJ2-3; D is possibly TRBD2 (5 bases). Germline V gene lookup returns CDR1 MNHNS and CDR2 SASEGT. This CDR3 comprises 13 residues. The V end lost 8 bases, the J end lost 2 bases, and 11 bases lay between the germline ends. The CDR3 DNA is TGTGCCAGCCCCCCCGACTACACAGATACGCAGTATTTT. Translated, it gives CASPPDYTDTQYF.

This clone was observed once. The genes are TRBV6-1 and TRBJ2-7, with D possibly matching TRBD1 (8 bases). The CDR3 loop spans 15 amino acids. CDR1 and CDR2 (germline): MNHNS, SASEGT. Trimming took 3 bases from V and 5 from J, leaving 17 bases between them. The CDR3 spells CASSDQRGQVDEQYF. For the CDR3, the DNA is TGTGCCAGCAGTGATCAGCGGGGACAGGTCGACGAGCAGTACTTC.

This clone was observed once. This chain joins TRBV6-5 and TRBJ1-5; D call uncertain. This CDR3 is 13 amino acids long. The V gene lost 0 bases and the J gene lost 4 bases, with 4 bases spanning the gap. From germline, CDR1 is MNHEY and CDR2 SVGAGI. The CDR3 bases are TGTGCCAGCAGTTACTCCTTAAATCAGCCCCAGCATTTT. Encoded protein: CASSYSLNQPQHF.

The chain employs TRBV7-9 and TRBJ1-5; tentative D call: TRBD1 (5 bases). CDR1 SEHNR and CDR2 FQNEAQ come from the germline V gene (reference sequence). V lost 5 bases and J 5 bases, leaving 7 bases between the germline ends. The CDR3 is 12 amino acids. CDR3: CASSVQDQPQHF. As DNA, the CDR3 is TGTGCCAGCAGCGTACAGGATCAGCCCCAGCATTTT.

The CDR3 here is CASSAGTLVDEQYF. CDR3 nucleotide sequence: TGTGCCAGCAGTGCGGGGACACTTGTCGACGAGCAGTACTTC. The chain combines TRBV28 with TRBJ2-7; either TRBD1 or TRBD2 may supply D (6 bases each). Trimming removed 5 bases at V and 5 bases at J, with 16 bases between. The CDR3 length is 14 residues. Germline CDR1 and CDR2: MDHEN and SYDVKM.

This chain connects TRBV13 to TRBJ1-4, with a tentative D call TRBD1 (5 bases). Trimming took 3 bases from V and 2 from J, leaving 7 bases between them. The CDR3 totals 14 residues. Germline CDR1 is PRHDT and CDR2 is FYEKMQ (reference sequence). The CDR3 loop is CASSFRDTNEKLFF. In nucleotides, the CDR3 is TGTGCCAGCAGCTTCCGGGACACTAATGAAAAACTGTTTTTT.

The V gene is TRBV7-2, the J gene TRBJ2-1, with D uncertain. V was pared by 3 bases and J by 15 bases, with 15 bases between. CDR1 and CDR2 (germline): SGHTA, FQGNSA. The CDR3 is made up of 12 amino acids. The CDR3 loop is CASSFDETVAFF. Written as DNA, the CDR3 is TGTGCCAGCAGCTTCGACGAAACCGTGGCGTTCTTC.

The chain joins TRBV27 to TRBJ1-1; no reliable D call. The germline CDR1 and CDR2 sequences are MNHEY and SMNVEV (reference sequence). The CDR3 is 14 amino acids. V lost 2 bases, J lost 1 base, and 8 bases lay in between. CDR3 region: CASSLMVGNTEAFF. The CDR3 coding sequence is TGTGCCAGCAGTTTAATGGTAGGGAACACTGAAGCTTTCTTT.

J is TRBJ1-1 and V is TRBV19; D ambiguous. Between the trimmed V and J ends, which lost 10 bases and 7 bases, there was a span of 16 bases. Germline V gene data show CDR1 as LNHDA and CDR2 as SQIVND (reference sequence). This CDR3 spans 12 amino acids. The CDR3 protein is CATLFPGREAFF. The CDR3 nucleotides are TGTGCCACCCTCTTCCCCGGGCGTGAAGCTTTCTTT.

J is TRBJ2-1 and V is TRBV27; tentatively, D is TRBD2 (6 bases). The CDR3 totals 13 residues. CDR1 and CDR2 from the germline V gene are MNHEY and SMNVEV (reference sequence). Trimming took off 7 bases at V and 5 bases at J, with 12 bases between the two ends. CDR3: CASKGRLNNEQFF. The DNA for the CDR3 is TGTGCCAGCAAAGGGAGGCTGAACAATGAGCAGTTCTTC.

This clone was counted a single time. This chain connects TRBV6-5 to TRBJ2-1; D is possibly TRBD1 or TRBD2 (5 bases each). V shed 8 bases and J shed 7 bases, with 12 bases lying between them. The CDR3 consists of 12 residues. Germline-derived CDR1 and CDR2 are MNHEY and SVGAGI. CDR3 loop: CASSGDLNEQFF. DNA for the CDR3: TGTGCCAGCTCTGGGGACCTGAATGAGCAGTTCTTC.

The V and J genes are TRBV5-1 and TRBJ1-5, with unresolved D. CDR1 SGHRS and CDR2 YFSETQ come from the germline V gene. V was clipped by 0 bases and J by 7 bases, with 8 bases between them. CDR3 length: 13 amino acids. The CDR3 spells CASSLAAEQPQHF. In DNA form, the CDR3 reads TGCGCCAGCAGCTTGGCTGCCGAGCAGCCCCAGCATTTT.

The count of this clone is one. V and J are TRBV7-9 and TRBJ2-6; no reliable D call. With 5 bases removed from V and 2 bases from J, the gap between germline ends came to 13 bases. CDR1 SEHNR and CDR2 FQNEAQ come from the germline V gene (reference sequence). The CDR3 runs to 16 residues. The CDR3 region has the DNA TGTGCCAGCAGCACGAAGGACGGAGCTGGGGCCAACGTCCTGACTTTC. This translates into CASSTKDGAGANVLTF.

The chain employs TRBV27 and TRBJ2-7, with 11 bases that match TRBD2. Germline loops: CDR1 MNHEY, CDR2 SMNVEV (reference sequence). Unmatched junction bases numbered 8, after V lost 6 bases and J lost 4 bases. CDR3 size: 15 residues. The DNA for the CDR3 is TGTGCCAGCAGCCCGCTAGCGGGAGGTGGGTACGAGCAGTACTTC. It codes for CASSPLAGGGYEQYF.

This chain uses TRBV5-6 with TRBJ1-5, with D perhaps matching TRBD1 (6 bases). The germline CDR1 and CDR2 sequences are SGHDT and YYEEEE. Deletions cut 1 base from V and 0 bases from J, with 14 bases between. This CDR3 comprises 17 residues. This CDR3 reads CASSLWGARYSNQPQHF. The CDR3 DNA reads TGTGCCAGCAGCTTGTGGGGGGCCCGGTATAGCAATCAGCCCCAGCATTTT.

The rearrangement joins TRBV5-6 to TRBJ2-7, with TRBD1 matching 8 bases. V trimming: 4 bases; J trimming: 1 base; junction bases outside the gene matches: 16. Germline-derived CDR1 and CDR2 are SGHDT and YYEEEE. The CDR3 contains 18 residues. As DNA, the CDR3 is TGTGCCAGCAGCCAGGGGGCTTTACAGAGCCCAATTTCCTACGAGCAGTACTTC. Its translation: CASSQGALQSPISYEQYF.